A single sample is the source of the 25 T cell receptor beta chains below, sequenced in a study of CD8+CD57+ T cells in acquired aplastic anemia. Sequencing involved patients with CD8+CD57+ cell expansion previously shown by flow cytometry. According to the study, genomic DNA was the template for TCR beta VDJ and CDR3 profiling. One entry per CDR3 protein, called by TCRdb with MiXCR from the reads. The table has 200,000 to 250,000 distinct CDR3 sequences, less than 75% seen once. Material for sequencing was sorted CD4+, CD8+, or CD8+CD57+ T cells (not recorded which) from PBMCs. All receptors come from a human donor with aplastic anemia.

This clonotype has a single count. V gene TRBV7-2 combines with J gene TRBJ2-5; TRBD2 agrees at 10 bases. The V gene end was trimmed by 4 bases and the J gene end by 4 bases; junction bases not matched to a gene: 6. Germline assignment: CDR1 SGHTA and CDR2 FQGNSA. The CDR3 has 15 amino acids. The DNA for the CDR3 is TGTGCCAGCAGCTCCACTAGCGGGAAGGGAGAGACCCAGTACTTC. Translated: CASSSTSGKGETQYF.

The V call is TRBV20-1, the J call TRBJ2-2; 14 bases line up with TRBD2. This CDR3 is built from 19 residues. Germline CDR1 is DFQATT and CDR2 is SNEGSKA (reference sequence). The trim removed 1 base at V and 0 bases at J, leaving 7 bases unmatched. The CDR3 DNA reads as TGCAGTGCTAGAGGGGGGACTAGCGGGGGAGTCGCGAACACCGGGGAGCTGTTTTTT. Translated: CSARGGTSGGVANTGELFF.

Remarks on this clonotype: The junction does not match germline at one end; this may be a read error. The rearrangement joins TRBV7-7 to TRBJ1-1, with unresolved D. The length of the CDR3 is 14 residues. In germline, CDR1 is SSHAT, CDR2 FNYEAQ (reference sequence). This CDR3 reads CASSFARLNTEAFF. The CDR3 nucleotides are TGCGCTAGCAGCTTTGCTCGGTTGAACACTGAAGCTTTCTTT.

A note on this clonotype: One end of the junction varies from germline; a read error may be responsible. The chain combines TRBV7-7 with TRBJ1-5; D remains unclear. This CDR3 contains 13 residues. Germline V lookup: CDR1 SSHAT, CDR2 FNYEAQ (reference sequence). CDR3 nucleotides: TGTGCTAGCAGCACATCCCTGGGTCAGCCCCAGCATTTT. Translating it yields CASSTSLGQPQHF.

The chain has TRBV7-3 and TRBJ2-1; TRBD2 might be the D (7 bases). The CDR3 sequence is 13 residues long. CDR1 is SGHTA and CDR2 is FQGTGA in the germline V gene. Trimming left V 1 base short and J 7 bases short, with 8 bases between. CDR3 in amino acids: CASSLKGGNEQFF. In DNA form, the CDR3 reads TGTGCCAGCAGCTTAAAGGGGGGGAATGAGCAGTTCTTC.

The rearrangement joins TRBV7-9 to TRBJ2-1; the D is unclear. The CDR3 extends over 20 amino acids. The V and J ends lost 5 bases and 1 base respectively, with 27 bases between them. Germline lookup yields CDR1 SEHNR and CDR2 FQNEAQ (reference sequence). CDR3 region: CASSTRLIPPNRMSYNEQFF. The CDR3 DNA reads TGTGCCAGCAGCACCAGACTGATCCCCCCAAACCGAATGTCCTACAATGAGCAGTTCTTC.

CDR3: CASSLALRYSGRREQFF. The CDR3 DNA reads TGTGCCAGCAGCTTAGCCCTCCGTTATAGCGGGAGACGTGAGCAGTTCTTC. V is TRBV7-9 and J is TRBJ2-1; 9 positions agree with TRBD2. After removal of 0 bases from V and 9 bases from J, the junction contained 12 bases not matched to a gene. Germline V gene sequence: CDR1 SEHNR, CDR2 FQNEAQ (reference sequence). There are 17 residues in the CDR3.

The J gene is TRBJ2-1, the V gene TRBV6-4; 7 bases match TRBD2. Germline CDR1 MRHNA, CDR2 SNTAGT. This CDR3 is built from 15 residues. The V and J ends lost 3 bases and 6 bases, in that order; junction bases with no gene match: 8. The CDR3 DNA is TGTGCCAGCAGTGAGAGTCATGGCGGGGGCAATGAGCAGTTCTTC. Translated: CASSESHGGGNEQFF.

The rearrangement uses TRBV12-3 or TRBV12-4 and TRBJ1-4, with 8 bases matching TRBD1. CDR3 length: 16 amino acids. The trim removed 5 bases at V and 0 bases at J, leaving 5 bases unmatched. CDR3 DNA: TGTGCCAGCAGTCGGGACAGGTTCTCAACTAATGAAAAACTGTTTTTT. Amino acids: CASSRDRFSTNEKLFF.

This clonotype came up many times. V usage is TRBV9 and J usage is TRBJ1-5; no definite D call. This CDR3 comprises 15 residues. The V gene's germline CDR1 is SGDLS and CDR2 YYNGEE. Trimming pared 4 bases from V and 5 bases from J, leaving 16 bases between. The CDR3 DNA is TGTGCCAGCAGCCGCGATGGGTCCCGTTATCAGCCCCAGCATTTT. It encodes CASSRDGSRYQPQHF. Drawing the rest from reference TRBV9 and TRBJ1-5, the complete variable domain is DSGVTQTPKHLITATGQRVTLRCSPRSGDLSVYWYQQSLDQGLQFLIQYYNGEERAKGNILERFSAQQFPDLHSELNLSSLELGDSALYFCASSRDGSRYQPQHFGDGTRLSIL.

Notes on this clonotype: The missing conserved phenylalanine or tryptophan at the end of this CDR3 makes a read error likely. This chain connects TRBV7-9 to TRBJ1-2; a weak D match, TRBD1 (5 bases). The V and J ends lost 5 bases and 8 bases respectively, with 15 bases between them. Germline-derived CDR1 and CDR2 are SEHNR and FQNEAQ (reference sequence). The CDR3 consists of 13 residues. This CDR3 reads CASSQGTFIGYTS. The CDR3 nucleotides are TGTGCCAGCAGCCAAGGGACCTTTATCGGCTACACCTCC.

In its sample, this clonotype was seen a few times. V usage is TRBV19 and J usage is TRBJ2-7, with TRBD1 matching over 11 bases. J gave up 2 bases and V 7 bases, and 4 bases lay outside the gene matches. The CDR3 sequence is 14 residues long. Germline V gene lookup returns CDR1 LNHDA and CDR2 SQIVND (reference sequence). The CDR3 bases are TGTGCCAGTAATCGGGACAGGGGGACCTACGAGCAGTACTTC. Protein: CASNRDRGTYEQYF. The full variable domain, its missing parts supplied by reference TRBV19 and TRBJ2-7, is DGGITQSPKYLFRKEGQNVTLSCEQNLNHDAMYWYRQDPGQGLRLIYYSQIVNDFQKGDIAEGYSVSREKKESFPLTVTSAQKNPTAFYLCASNRDRGTYEQYFGPGTRLTVT.

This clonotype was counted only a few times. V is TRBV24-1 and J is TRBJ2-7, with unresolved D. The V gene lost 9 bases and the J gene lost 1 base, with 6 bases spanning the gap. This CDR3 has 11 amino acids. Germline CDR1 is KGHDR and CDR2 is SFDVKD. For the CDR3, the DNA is TGTGCCACCGGATCATCCTACGAGCAGTACTTC. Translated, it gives CATGSSYEQYF.

The CDR3 DNA reads as TGTGCCAGTAGTGACGGGAGTAGGACCTACGAGCAGTACTTC. It translates to CASSDGSRTYEQYF. The chain combines TRBV19 with TRBJ2-7, with D perhaps matching TRBD2 (6 bases). Germline CDR1 reads LNHDA; CDR2 reads SQIVND (reference sequence). Trimming shortened V by 5 bases and J by 2 bases, and 13 bases separated the two germline ends. The CDR3 has 14 amino acids.

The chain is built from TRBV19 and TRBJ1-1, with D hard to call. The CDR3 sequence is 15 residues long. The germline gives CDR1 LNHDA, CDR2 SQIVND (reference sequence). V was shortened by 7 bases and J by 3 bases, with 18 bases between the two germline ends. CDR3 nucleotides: TGTGCCAGTACCGCCCTACCCGAGGAGGACACTGAAGCTTTCTTT. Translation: CASTALPEEDTEAFF.

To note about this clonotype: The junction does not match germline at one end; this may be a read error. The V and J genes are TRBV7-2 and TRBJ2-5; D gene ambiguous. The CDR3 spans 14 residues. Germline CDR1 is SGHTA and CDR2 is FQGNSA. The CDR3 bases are TGTGCCGGCAGCCCAGAGTCAGCACTAGAGACCCAGTACTTC. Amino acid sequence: CAGSPESALETQYF.

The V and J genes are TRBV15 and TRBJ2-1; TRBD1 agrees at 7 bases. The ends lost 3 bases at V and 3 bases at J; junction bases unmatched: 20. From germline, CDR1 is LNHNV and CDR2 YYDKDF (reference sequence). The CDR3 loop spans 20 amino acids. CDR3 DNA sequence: TGTGCCACCAGCAGCTTATTCGGGACAGATTCGTCCTTATACTACAATGAGCAGTTCTTC. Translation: CATSSLFGTDSSLYYNEQFF.

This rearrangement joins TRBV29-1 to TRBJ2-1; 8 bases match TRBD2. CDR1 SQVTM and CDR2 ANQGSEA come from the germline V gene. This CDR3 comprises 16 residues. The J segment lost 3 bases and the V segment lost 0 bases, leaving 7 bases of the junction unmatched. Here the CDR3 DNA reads TGCAGCGTTGAAGATCCAAGAGCGGGGGACTACAATGAGCAGTTCTTC. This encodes CSVEDPRAGDYNEQFF.

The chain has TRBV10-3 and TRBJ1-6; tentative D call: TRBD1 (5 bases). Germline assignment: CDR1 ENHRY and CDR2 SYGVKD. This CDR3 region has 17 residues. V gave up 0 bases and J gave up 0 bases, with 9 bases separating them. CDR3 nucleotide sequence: TGTGCCATCAGTGAGTCGAGGGGTGGCTCCTATAATTCACCCCTCCACTTT. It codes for CAISESRGGSYNSPLHF.

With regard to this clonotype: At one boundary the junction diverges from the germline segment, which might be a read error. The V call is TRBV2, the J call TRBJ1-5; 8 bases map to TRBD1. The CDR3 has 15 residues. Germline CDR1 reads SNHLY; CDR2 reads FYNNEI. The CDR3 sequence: CASREETGANQPQHF. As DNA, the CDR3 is TGTGCCAGCAGGGAAGAGACAGGGGCCAATCAGCCCCAGCATTTT.

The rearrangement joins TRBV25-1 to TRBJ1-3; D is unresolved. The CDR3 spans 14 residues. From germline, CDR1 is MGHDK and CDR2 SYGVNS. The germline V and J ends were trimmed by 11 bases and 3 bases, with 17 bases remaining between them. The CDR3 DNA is TGTGCCGGGATCCACGGGGAGAGTGGAAACACCATATATTTT. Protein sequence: CAGIHGESGNTIYF.

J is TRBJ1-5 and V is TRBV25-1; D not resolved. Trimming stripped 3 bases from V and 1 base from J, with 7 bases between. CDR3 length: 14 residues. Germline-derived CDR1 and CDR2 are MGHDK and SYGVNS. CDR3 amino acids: CASSDPGSNQPQHF. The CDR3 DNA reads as TGTGCCAGCAGTGATCCCGGGAGCAATCAGCCCCAGCATTTT. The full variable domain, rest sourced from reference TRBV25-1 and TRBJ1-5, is EADIYQTPRYLVIGTGKKITLECSQTMGHDKMYWYQQDPGMELHLIHYSYGVNSTEKGDLSSESTVSRIRTEHFPLTLESARPSHTSQYLCASSDPGSNQPQHFGDGTRLSIL.

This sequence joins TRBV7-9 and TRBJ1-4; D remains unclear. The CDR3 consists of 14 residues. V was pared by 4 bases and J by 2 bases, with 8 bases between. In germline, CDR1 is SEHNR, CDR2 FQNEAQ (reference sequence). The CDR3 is CASSSHVTNEKLFF. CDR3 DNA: TGTGCCAGCAGCTCTCATGTTACTAATGAAAAACTGTTTTTT.

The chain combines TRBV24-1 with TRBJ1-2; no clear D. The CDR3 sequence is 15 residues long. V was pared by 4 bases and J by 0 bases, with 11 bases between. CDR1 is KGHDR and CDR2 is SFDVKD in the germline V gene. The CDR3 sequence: CATSDPEEPNYGYTF. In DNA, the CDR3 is TGTGCCACCAGTGACCCCGAGGAACCTAACTATGGCTACACCTTC.

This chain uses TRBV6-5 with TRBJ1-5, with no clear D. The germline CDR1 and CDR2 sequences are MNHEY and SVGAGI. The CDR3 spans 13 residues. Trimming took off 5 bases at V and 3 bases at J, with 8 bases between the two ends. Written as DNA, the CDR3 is TGTGCCAGCAGTCATAGATACAATCAGCCCCAGCATTTT. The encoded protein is CASSHRYNQPQHF.